This T cell receptor beta chain was retrieved from a study of glioma-infiltrating T cells. As to this clonotype: Its antigen is still unknown. Germline and junction disagree at one end, which may indicate a read error.

The iRepertoire nested amplicon-rescue multiplex PCR amplified TCR alpha and beta CDR3s from RNA. Input was about 85-400 ng of tissue mRNA or PBMC total RNA. Using its own MiXCR run on the multiplex PCR reads, TCRdb lists one record per CDR3 protein. Among some 190,000 distinct CDR3 sequences listed, approximately 30% were seen once. The CDR3 spans 17 residues. The germline V gene encodes CDR1 SGHTA and CDR2 FQGNSA. Study observations and caveats: Above-expected tissue-blood divergence occurred in all gliomas, most in low-grade ones. Only very few CDR3 sequences appeared in both tissue and blood.

This sequence joins TRBV7-2 and TRBJ2-3; TRBD1 matches 9 bases. This TCR came from a human donor with low-grade glioma or glioblastoma, undergoing nonglioma brain surgery, or in good health (not recorded which). Sequenced material: glioma tissue, nonneoplastic brain tissue, or PBMCs (not recorded which). In DNA, the CDR3 is TGCGCCAGCAGCCAAGAAACAAACAGGGGGCTGGGAGATACGCAGTATTTT. As protein: CASSQETNRGLGDTQYF.